The clone carrying this T cell receptor beta chain was observed a single time. Antigen: not known. The record originates from a study of shared clonotypes between healthy human individuals. The CDR3 loop spans 15 amino acids. Per germline, CDR1 MNHEY and CDR2 SVGAGI. The ends lost 6 bases at V and 7 bases at J; junction bases unmatched: 8. Naive CD45RA+ and memory CD45RA-negative subsets were split from CD4+ cells. Overall study results and limits: Read depth was anticipated to influence clonotype sharing among donors. Memory subsets generally showed smaller estimated richness than naive subsets did.

The method was immunoSEQ multiplex PCR; TCRdb's version includes in-frame clones alone and lacks a portion of them. The top ten hold roughly 0.06% of the sample, which has around 550,000 clones, 96% seen once. J is TRBJ1-6 and V is TRBV6-5; 8 nucleotides agree with TRBD1. The receptor was isolated from a woman under 40 in good health. Input material: naive CD4+ T cells sorted from blood. The subset here: CD45RA+ positively selected. The CDR3 is CASSRQGPRNSPLHF. CDR3 in DNA: TGTGCCAGCAGCAGACAGGGGCCGCGCAATTCACCCCTCCACTTT.